The source of this T cell receptor (beta chain) is a study of long-term antiretroviral therapy in people with HIV. General study findings and limits: Relative to control repertoires, HIV repertoires exhibited narrower CDR3 length ranges. Those clones which expanded before ART made up the dominant part of the repertoire at all time points.

The immunoSEQ assay was v3.0, run at survey level. The data were produced by immunoSEQ multiplex PCR, yet TCRdb's version contains in-frame clones alone and is incomplete. Here the sample spans around 20,000 clones, about four fifths being singletons. In the case of this clone: No antigen is known for it.

The germline CDR1 and CDR2 sequences are SEHNR and FQNEAQ (reference sequence). The CDR3 runs to 15 residues. V was shortened by 5 bases and J by 4 bases, with 14 bases between the two germline ends. At minimum, one pre-ART and two post-ART PBMC samples were obtained from each donor. The rearrangement joins TRBV7-9 to TRBJ2-2; D may correspond to TRBD1 or TRBD2 (6 bases each). Sequencing was performed on unsorted PBMCs, taken at the start of antiretroviral therapy, before treatment. This TCR was sampled from a man aged 18 to 29 with HIV. The CDR3 DNA follows: TGTGCCAGCAGCCCTAGGGGGGCATTCACCGGGGAGCTGTTTTTT. It specifies CASSPRGAFTGELFF.